This TCR beta chain was identified during a study of CD8 T cells in Susac syndrome (dated by TCRdb to about 2019). Turning to the overall study: Whether CD8+ T cell activation and differentiation in Susac syndrome was antigen driven was tested using repertoire sequencing. Paper-wide results and their limitations: The number of individuals in the TCR sequencing and HLA analysis was acknowledged as relatively small.

Peripheral blood CD8+ and CD4+ T cells from healthy donors, Susac syndrome patients and multiple sclerosis patients were profiled by high-throughput TCR beta sequencing. The healthy donors served as controls matched for age and sex. CD8+ TEMRA cells were enriched by FACS, while bulk CD8+ and CD4+ T cells were purified by magnetic negative isolation. Blood was drawn into EDTA tubes, processed within 24 hours, and PBMCs were isolated by density gradient centrifugation. PBMCs destined for TCR sequencing were cryopreserved in liquid nitrogen and later thawed in a 37 °C water bath. The sorted or isolated CD4+, CD8+ and CD8+ TEMRA cells reached a purity of at least 90%. RNA was extracted using the RNeasy kit, and roughly 0.5 to 1 microgram was reverse transcribed with random hexamers. TCR beta CDR3 regions were amplified with the immunoSEQ multiplex PCR assay covering 54 Vbeta and 13 Jbeta segments. Bias from PCR amplification was corrected by using a synthetic template baseline for primer optimization and for computational correction. The authors' analysis ran thus. Reads were assigned to V, D and J genes according to IMGT and analyzed in immunoSEQ Analyzer, with only productive sequences retained. Clonality was computed as one minus Shannon entropy normalized by log2 of the number of productive unique sequences. For each patient and control, public and private clones were evaluated within the 100 most prevalent clones. Clones were defined as Susac-specific if absent from the healthy and MS cohorts, from around 1,100 published viral clones and from other ImmuneACCESS disease sequences. Through fastp at Q25 and MiXCR, TCRdb rebuilt clones from the public reads, retaining in-frame beta chains. Rows matching on CDR3 protein sequence are summarized as one entry with the most common DNA and genes. TCRdb assigned the V and J calls; the authors' analysis was not used. This sample has about 160,000 distinct CDR3 sequences in its table, and 93% of those were observed once. The top ten clones comprise over 0.11% of the sample.

A word on this clonotype: The target of this receptor is not known. No clone much larger than this one lies a single base away; base qualities are absent.

The CDR3 has 13 amino acids, counting the end cysteine and phenylalanine. Only the CDR3 portion is preserved as DNA: 39 bases, with reading frame beginning at the first base. CDR1 is given as SNHLY and CDR2 as FYNNEI, both from the germline V gene. Deletion took 8 bases off V and 2 bases off J, with a span of 12 bases between the germline ends. Recombination linked TRBV2 to TRBJ2-5; the D gene assignment is perhaps TRBD1 or TRBD2, with each matching 5 bases. Material: CD4+ T cells from PBMCs. The clonotype was recovered from a human donor in good health. The sequenced DNA is TGTGCCAGCTCCGGGGCAGGGCAAGAGACCCAGTACTTC. It is translated as CASSGAGQETQYF.